This T cell receptor (beta chain) was found in a study of control samples from healthy donors and cancer patients. Profiled with immunoSEQ multiplex PCR; TCRdb holds only in-frame clones, not every one. The table lists roughly 120,000 clones, 90% to 95% of them singletons. The CDR3 runs to 13 residues. CDR1 and CDR2 (germline): MGHDK, SYGVNS. Trimming left V 7 bases short and J 5 bases short, with 14 bases between. The TCR was taken from a woman aged 18-29 years in good health. The chain carries TRBV25-1 and TRBJ2-5; the D is unclear. Sequenced input: blood. CDR3 sequence: CASNTAMGETQYF. CDR3 nucleotides: TGTGCCAGCAACACGGCAATGGGGGAGACCCAGTACTTC.